A selection of T cell receptor beta chains follows, all from one sample in a study of T-cell reconstitution after alpha-beta-depleted transplantation in children. One entry per CDR3 protein, called by TCRdb with MiXCR from the PCR reads. The sample lists about 540,000 distinct CDR3 sequences, around 20% occurring once. The sample consisted of PBMCs from the stem cell graft donor, taken from the stem cell graft. These receptors came from a human donor who donated a stem cell graft to a child with acute lymphoblastic leukemia. The CDR3 runs from the conserved cysteine through the conserved F or W. D genes are given only for firm matches. Part of the rows lack a size; the others show once, few, many or a class for expanded clones.

j_call cdr3_length v_call d_call clone_size cdr3_nt cdr3_aa
TRBJ2-1 16 TRBV9 TRBD2 few TGTGCCAGCAGCGAATCCCTAGCGGCTTCCTACAATGAGCAGTTCTTC CASSESLAASYNEQFF
TRBJ1-1 14 TRBV20-1 NA few TGCAGTGCTAGAGAAGGGGGATCGGGGACTGAAGCTTTCTTT CSAREGGSGTEAFF
TRBJ2-7 16 TRBV3-1 TRBD2 NA TGTGCCAGCAGCTACGCGGGGGCTAGCGGGACATACGAGCAGTACTTC CASSYAGASGTYEQYF
TRBJ2-5 15 TRBV10-3 NA NA TGTGCCATCAGTGAATCAGCGACAGTACAAGAGACCCAGTACTTC CAISESATVQETQYF
TRBJ1-1 15 TRBV27 NA NA TGTGCCAGCAGTTTATTCTCCAGCATGAACACTGAAGCTTTCTTT CASSLFSSMNTEAFF
TRBJ2-3 14 TRBV12-3/TRBV12-4 NA NA TGTGCCAGCATCCTGGGAAGGGGATTAGATACGCAGTATTTT CASILGRGLDTQYF
TRBJ2-3 14 TRBV5-1 NA few TGCGCCAGCAGCTCCGCAACTTTCACAGATACGCAGTATTTT CASSSATFTDTQYF
TRBJ2-2 13 TRBV25-1 NA few TGTGCCAGCAGTGAGATGTGGACCGGGGAGCTGTTTTTT CASSEMWTGELFF
TRBJ1-6 12 TRBV27 NA NA TGTGCCAGCAGTTTCCAGGACTCACCCCTCCACTTT CASSFQDSPLHF
TRBJ1-1 15 TRBV15 NA NA TGTGCCACCAGCAGTCGACAGGTTATGAACACTGAAGCTTTCTTT CATSSRQVMNTEAFF
TRBJ2-1 14 TRBV7-9 TRBD1 few TGTGCCAGCAGCCCAGGACAGGGGGTGGATGAGCAGTTCTTC CASSPGQGVDEQFF
TRBJ2-5 10 TRBV29-1 NA few TGCAGCGTTTCAGCAGAGACCCAGTACTTC CSVSAETQYF
TRBJ2-5 12 TRBV18 NA few TGTGCCAGCTCACCCCTGGATGGGACCCAGTACTTC CASSPLDGTQYF
TRBJ1-2 16 TRBV4-2 NA NA TGTGCCAGCAGCCAAGATGCGGAACCGGCTTCCTATGGCTACACCTTC CASSQDAEPASYGYTF
TRBJ2-1 19 TRBV7-9 TRBD2 few TGTGCCAGCAGCTCCCTGGGGACTAGCGGGAGTGGGTCCTACAATGAGCAGTTCTTC CASSSLGTSGSGSYNEQFF